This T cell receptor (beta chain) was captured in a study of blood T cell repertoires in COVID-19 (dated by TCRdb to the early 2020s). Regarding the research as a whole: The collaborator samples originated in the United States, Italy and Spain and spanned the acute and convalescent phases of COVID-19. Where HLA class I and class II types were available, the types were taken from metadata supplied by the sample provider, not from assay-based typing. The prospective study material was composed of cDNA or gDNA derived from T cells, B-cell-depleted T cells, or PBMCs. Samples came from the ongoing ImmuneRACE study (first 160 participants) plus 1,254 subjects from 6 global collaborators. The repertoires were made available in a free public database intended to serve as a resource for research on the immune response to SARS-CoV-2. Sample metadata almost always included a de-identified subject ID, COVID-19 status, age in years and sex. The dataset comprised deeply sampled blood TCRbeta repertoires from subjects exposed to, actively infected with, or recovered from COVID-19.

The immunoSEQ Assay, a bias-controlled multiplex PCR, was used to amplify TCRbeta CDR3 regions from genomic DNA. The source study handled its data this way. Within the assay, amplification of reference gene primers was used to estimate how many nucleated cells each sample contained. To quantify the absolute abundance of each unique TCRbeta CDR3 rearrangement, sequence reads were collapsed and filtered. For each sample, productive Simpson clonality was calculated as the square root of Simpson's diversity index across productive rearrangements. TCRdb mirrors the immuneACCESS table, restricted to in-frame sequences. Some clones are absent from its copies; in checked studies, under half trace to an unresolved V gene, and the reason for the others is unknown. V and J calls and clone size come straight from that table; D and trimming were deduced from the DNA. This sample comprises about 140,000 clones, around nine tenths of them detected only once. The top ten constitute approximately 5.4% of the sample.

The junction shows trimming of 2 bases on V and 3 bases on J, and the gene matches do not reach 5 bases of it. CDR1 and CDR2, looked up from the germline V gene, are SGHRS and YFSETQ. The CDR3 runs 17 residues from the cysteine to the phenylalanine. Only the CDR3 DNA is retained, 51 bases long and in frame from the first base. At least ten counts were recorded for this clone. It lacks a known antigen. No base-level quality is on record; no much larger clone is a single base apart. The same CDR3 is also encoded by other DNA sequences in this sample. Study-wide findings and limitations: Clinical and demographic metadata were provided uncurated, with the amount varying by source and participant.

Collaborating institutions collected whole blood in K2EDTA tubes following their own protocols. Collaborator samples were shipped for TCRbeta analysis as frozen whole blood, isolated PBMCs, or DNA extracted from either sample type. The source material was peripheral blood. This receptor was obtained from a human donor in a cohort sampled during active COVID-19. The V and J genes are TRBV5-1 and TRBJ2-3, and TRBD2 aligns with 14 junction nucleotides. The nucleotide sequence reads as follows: TGCGCCAGCAGCTTAGGACTAGCGGGAGGTAGGACAGATACGCAGTATTTT. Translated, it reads CASSLGLAGGRTDTQYF.